This T cell receptor beta chain was recorded in a study of T cell repertoires in cytomegalovirus infection. Study as a whole: In the study, CMV epitopes included recently identified HLA-C-restricted and well-studied HLA-B-restricted ones. Carrying CMV and the relevant HLA type showed in public TCR beta signatures.

TCRdb passed the reads through MiXCR, listing each CDR3 protein once. The data hold a few hundred thousand distinct CDR3 sequences, with about 39% observed a single time. Germline-derived CDR1 and CDR2 are SGHRS and YFSETQ. There are 12 residues in the CDR3. With 4 bases removed from V and 6 bases from J, the gap between germline ends came to 11 bases. Study-level findings and limits: Ex vivo responses were dominated by HLA-C-restricted CMV-specific TCR beta clonotypes. Frequencies of public TCR beta families were cumulated, and this identified carriers of CMV plus the relevant HLA.

Regarding this clonotype: What it binds is not known.

Sequencing was performed on cultured PBMCs, taken from culture after CMV antigen stimulation. The sequence came from a human donor in good health (CMV status not recorded). Some clones in this sample may be carry-over from other donors' samples. The chain couples TRBV5-1 to TRBJ2-7, with D unresolved. This chain's CDR3 is CASSPPGPEQYF. CDR3 coding DNA: TGCGCCAGCAGCCCACCGGGCCCCGAGCAGTACTTC.